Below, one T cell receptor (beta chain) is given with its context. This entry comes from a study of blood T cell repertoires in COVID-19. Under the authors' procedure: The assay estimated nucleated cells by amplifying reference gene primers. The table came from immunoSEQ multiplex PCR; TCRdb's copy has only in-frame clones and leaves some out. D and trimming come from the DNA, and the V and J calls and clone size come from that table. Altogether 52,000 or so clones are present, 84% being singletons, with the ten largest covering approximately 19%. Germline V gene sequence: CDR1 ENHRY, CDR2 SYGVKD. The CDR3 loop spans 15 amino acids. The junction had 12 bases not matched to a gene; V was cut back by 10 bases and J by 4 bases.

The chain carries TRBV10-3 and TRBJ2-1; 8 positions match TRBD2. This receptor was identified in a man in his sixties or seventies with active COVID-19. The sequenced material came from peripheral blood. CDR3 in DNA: TGTGCCACCGATAAAAGCGGGAGTGATTACAATGAGCAGTTCTTC. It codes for CATDKSGSDYNEQFF.